This passage covers 22 T cell receptor beta chains from one sample sequenced in a study of vaccination effects on CD4 cells after COVID-19. Antigens for these TCRs are unknown. With the ViraFEST assay, the study expanded antigen-specific CD4+ T cells using viral peptide pools, then sequenced them. With roughly 9 days of culture completed, CD4+ T cells were isolated. Vaccine recipients lacked prior SARS-CoV-2 infection and had negative nucleocapsid antibodies. Generated by immunoSEQ multiplex PCR, the TCRdb table keeps only in-frame clones and is missing some. The sample lists tens of thousands of clones; roughly three quarters were seen once. This specimen was CD4+ T cells from PBMCs cultured with HCoV-NL63 spike peptides, taken before COVID-19 vaccination. These receptor sequences come from a human donor who received a COVID-19 vaccine.

The CDR3 spells CASSPGQGVTEKLFF. DNA for the CDR3: TGTGCCAGCAGCCCCGGACAGGGTGTGACTGAAAAACTGTTTTTT. The chain recombines TRBV6-5 with TRBJ1-4; 8 nucleotides line up with TRBD1. V was clipped by 6 bases and J by 7 bases; unmatched bases: 10. CDR1 is MNHEY, CDR2 SVGAGI, per germline. CDR3 size: 15 residues.

The chain has TRBV6-5 and TRBJ2-7, with D tentatively TRBD2 (5 bases). The CDR3 loop spans 14 amino acids. CDR1 is MNHEY, CDR2 SVGAGI, per germline. The V and J ends lost 2 bases and 5 bases respectively, with 13 bases between them. The CDR3 loop is CASSYGLAGDEQYF. CDR3 bases: TGTGCCAGCAGTTACGGTCTAGCCGGCGACGAGCAGTACTTC.

CDR3 DNA: TGTGCCAGCAGCTCCAGGAGACTAGCGCACGGGGAGCTGTTTTTT. It codes for CASSSRRLAHGELFF. The rearrangement joins TRBV13 to TRBJ2-2; 8 positions match TRBD2. The CDR3 extends over 15 amino acids. The V gene end was trimmed by 4 bases and the J gene end by 7 bases; junction bases not matched to a gene: 8. The V gene's germline CDR1 is PRHDT and CDR2 FYEKMQ (reference sequence).

This clone was found once. The chain is built from TRBV3-1 (or the pseudogene TRBV3-2) and TRBJ1-2, with 8 bases aligning to TRBD1. Germline V gene lookup returns CDR1 LGHDT and CDR2 YNNKEL (reference sequence). After removal of 4 bases from V and 7 bases from J, the junction contained 8 bases not matched to a gene. The CDR3 has 14 residues. The CDR3 spells CASSPRGQGSGYTF. The CDR3 DNA reads TGTGCCAGCAGCCCTCGTGGACAGGGTTCTGGCTACACCTTC.

This clone was seen only a few times. The rearrangement joins TRBV2 to TRBJ1-2; 9 nucleotides align to TRBD1. CDR3 length equals 14 residues. Unmatched junction bases numbered 8, after V lost 7 bases and J lost 5 bases. In germline, CDR1 is SNHLY, CDR2 FYNNEI. The CDR3 sequence: CASNDRGLPYGYTF. CDR3 sequence (DNA): TGTGCCAGCAACGACAGGGGGTTACCGTATGGCTACACCTTC.

This chain joins TRBV5-8 and TRBJ2-1; D unclear. The CDR3 extends over 15 amino acids. The V gene lost 4 bases and the J gene lost 0 bases, with 11 bases spanning the gap. CDR1 is SGHTS and CDR2 is YDEGEE in the germline V gene. The DNA of the CDR3 is TGTGCCAGCAGCGGGATGGGGTACTCCTACAATGAGCAGTTCTTC. Protein sequence: CASSGMGYSYNEQFF.

This chain uses TRBV5-6 with TRBJ2-1; 7 bases match TRBD2. The CDR3 has 14 amino acids. Germline assignment: CDR1 SGHDT and CDR2 YYEEEE. The junction had 3 bases not matched to a gene; V was cut back by 2 bases and J by 4 bases. CDR3 loop: CASSFLAVYNEQFF. In nucleotides, the CDR3 is TGTGCCAGCAGCTTTCTAGCGGTATACAATGAGCAGTTCTTC. The full variable domain, completed using reference TRBV5-6 and TRBJ2-1, is DAGVTQSPTHLIKTRGQQVTLRCSPKSGHDTVSWYQQALGQGPQFIFQYYEEEERQRGNFPDRFSGHQFPNYSSELNVNALLLGDSALYLCASSFLAVYNEQFFGPGTRLTVL.

This clone was counted once. The V call is TRBV9, the J call TRBJ2-5; no clear D gene. Deletions cut 0 bases from V and 5 bases from J, with 11 bases between. Looked up from germline, CDR1 is SGDLS and CDR2 is YYNGEE. This CDR3 is 14 amino acids long. CDR3 in DNA: TGTGCCAGCAGCGTAGGTACTATCGGCGAGACCCAGTACTTC. Translation gives CASSVGTIGETQYF.

This clone was recorded a few times. This chain uses TRBV5-1 with TRBJ1-1; D remains unclear. CDR3 size: 13 residues. V was pared by 1 base and J by 1 base, with 5 bases between. Germline V gene sequence: CDR1 SGHRS, CDR2 YFSETQ. The CDR3 spells CASSLFQNTEAFF. CDR3 in DNA: TGCGCCAGCAGCTTGTTTCAGAACACTGAAGCTTTCTTT.

By proportion, this clone is medium-sized. CDR3 amino acids: CASSLNRGSGNTEAFF. The CDR3 bases are TGCGCCAGCAGCTTGAACAGGGGATCGGGGAACACTGAAGCTTTCTTT. The V gene is TRBV5-1, the J gene TRBJ1-1; 7 positions agree with TRBD1. This CDR3 spans 16 amino acids. The V and J ends lost 1 base and 1 base, in that order; junction bases with no gene match: 7. The germline V gene encodes CDR1 SGHRS and CDR2 YFSETQ. Supplemented by reference TRBV5-1 and TRBJ1-1, the full variable domain reads KAGVTQTPRYLIKTRGQQVTLSCSPISGHRSVSWYQQTPGQGLQFLFEYFSETQRNKGNFPGRFSGRQFSNSRSEMNVSTLELGDSALYLCASSLNRGSGNTEAFFGQGTRLTVV.

As for this clone: One junction end disagrees with the germline gene, perhaps due to a read error. The chain is built from TRBV6-1 and TRBJ2-7; D is possibly TRBD2 (7 bases). The CDR3 is 12 amino acids. Per germline, CDR1 MNHNS and CDR2 SASEGT. This chain's CDR3 is CASSDEAGHPLF. CDR3 in DNA: TGTGCCAGCAGTGATGAAGCGGGACACCCACTCTTC.

This chain links TRBV27 with TRBJ1-2; D unclear. The CDR3 consists of 15 residues. The germline V gene has CDR1 MNHEY and CDR2 SMNVEV (reference sequence). V dropped 6 bases and J dropped 6 bases, with 20 bases sitting between them. Here the CDR3 reads CASSSTVVRGDGYTF. The CDR3 DNA reads as TGTGCCAGCAGCTCTACCGTTGTCCGGGGTGATGGCTACACCTTC.

The J gene is TRBJ2-7, the V gene TRBV11-1; 14 positions agree with TRBD2. This CDR3 has 16 amino acids. With 8 bases clipped from V and 7 bases from J, the junction kept 13 bases outside the gene matches. In germline, CDR1 is SGHAT, CDR2 FQDESV (reference sequence). CDR3 loop: CASPEDLTSGRGEQYF. CDR3 nucleotide sequence: TGTGCCAGCCCCGAAGATTTGACTAGCGGGAGGGGTGAGCAGTACTTC.

The CDR3 region has the DNA TGCGCCAGCAGTGAATTTTCCCTCAATGAGCAGTTCTTC. This sequence encodes CASSEFSLNEQFF. The rearrangement joins TRBV10-2 to TRBJ2-1; D call uncertain. The V end lost 3 bases, the J end lost 6 bases, and 9 bases lay between the germline ends. The germline V gene has CDR1 WSHSY and CDR2 SAAADI. The CDR3 has 13 amino acids.

The CDR3: CASTWKDRNTEAFF. CDR3 coding DNA: TGTGCCAGCACCTGGAAGGACAGAAACACTGAAGCTTTCTTT. The rearrangement links TRBV11-3 to TRBJ1-1, with D perhaps matching TRBD1 (6 bases). The germline V gene encodes CDR1 SGHNT and CDR2 YENEEA. The V end lost 7 bases, the J end lost 2 bases, and 14 bases lay between the germline ends. CDR3 length equals 14 residues.

The chain is built from TRBV5-1 and TRBJ2-7; D uncertain. V was clipped by 4 bases and J by 4 bases, with 15 bases between them. From germline, CDR1 is SGHRS and CDR2 YFSETQ. The length of the CDR3 is 14 residues. CDR3 sequence: CASSPSAERYEQYF. DNA of the CDR3: TGCGCCAGCAGCCCTTCCGCGGAAAGGTACGAGCAGTACTTC.

The table lists this clone with a few counts. The chain uses TRBV5-1 and TRBJ1-3; D is possibly TRBD1 (6 bases). Germline CDR1 SGHRS, CDR2 YFSETQ. The CDR3 spans 15 residues. Trimming removed 2 bases at V and 2 bases at J, with 11 bases between. The CDR3 loop is CASSFGTGPGNTIYF. For the CDR3, the DNA is TGCGCCAGCAGCTTTGGAACAGGGCCTGGAAACACCATATATTTT.

This clone was detected only a few times. The DNA of the CDR3 is TGTGCCAGCAGCCCTCAGAATAATTCACCCCTCCACTTT. This codes for CASSPQNNSPLHF. The chain has TRBV3-1 (or the pseudogene TRBV3-2) and TRBJ1-6; D call uncertain. V was shortened by 4 bases and J by 5 bases, with 6 bases between the two germline ends. CDR1 LGHDT and CDR2 YNNKEL come from the germline V gene (reference sequence). The CDR3 is 13 amino acids.

The chain has TRBV18 and TRBJ2-7; D ambiguous. Germline V lookup: CDR1 KGHSH, CDR2 LQKENI. The CDR3 runs 13 residues. Trimming took off 6 bases at V and 4 bases at J, with 13 bases between the two ends. The CDR3 spells CASSPLPLYEQYF. The DNA of the CDR3 is TGTGCCAGCTCCCCCCTACCCCTGTACGAGCAGTACTTC.

This chain connects TRBV30 to TRBJ1-4; D may be TRBD1 (6 bases). V gave up 0 bases and J gave up 8 bases, with 16 bases separating them. The CDR3 is made up of 15 amino acids. Looked up from germline, CDR1 is GTSNPN and CDR2 is SVGIG (reference sequence). The CDR3 coding sequence is TGTGCCTGGAGTGTTACTGGGGGCGCGGGAGAAAAACTGTTTTTT. Translated, it gives CAWSVTGGAGEKLFF.

The V and J genes are TRBV24-1 and TRBJ2-7; the D is unclear. CDR3 length: 12 residues. CDR1 is KGHDR and CDR2 is SFDVKD in the germline V gene. Deletions cut 6 bases from V and 3 bases from J, with 8 bases between. The CDR3 region has the DNA TGTGCCACCAGTTTTGTCCGCTACGAGCAGTACTTC. It is translated as CATSFVRYEQYF.

The chain has TRBV3-1 (or the pseudogene TRBV3-2) and TRBJ1-5; TRBD1 agrees at 7 bases. The CDR3 has 16 amino acids. The germline V gene encodes CDR1 LGHDT and CDR2 YNNKEL (reference sequence). J lost 6 bases, V lost 1 base, and 9 bases had no gene match. The CDR3: CASSQGRDSLGQPQHF. For the CDR3, the DNA is TGTGCCAGCAGCCAAGGAAGGGACAGTTTAGGTCAGCCCCAGCATTTT.